The 17 T cell receptor beta chains below all came from one sample that was sequenced in a study of shared clonotypes between healthy human individuals. The repertoire was sequenced with immunoSEQ multiplex PCR; TCRdb's copy has only in-frame clones and lacks some. The repertoire holds some 470,000 clones, with 76% as singletons. Sequenced material: PBMCs. The origin of the receptors is a woman aged 40 to 50 in good health. Some clones in this sample may be carry-over from other donors' samples.

This chain connects TRBV5-3 to TRBJ1-3, with a possible D match to TRBD1 (6 bases). TRBV5-3 is classed as an ORF, of uncertain function. CDR3 length: 20 amino acids. Trimming cost V 5 bases and J 4 bases, with 31 bases left between them. CDR3 nucleotides: TGTGCCAGAAGTCAGTCGACAGGCGCGAGACCCGGGCAAGCGGGAAACACCATATATTTT. Protein sequence: CARSQSTGARPGQAGNTIYF.

In this sample, this clone turned up many times. Other DNA sequences in this specimen translate into the identical CDR3. The chain recombines TRBV4-3 with TRBJ2-2; unclear D gene. V lost 3 bases to trimming and J lost 5 bases, with 4 bases between them. Germline CDR1 and CDR2: LGHNA and YSLEER. This CDR3 has 12 residues. CDR3 sequence reads: CASSQGTGELFF. CDR3 DNA: TGCGCCAGCAGCCAGGGTACCGGGGAGCTGTTTTTT.

The chain couples TRBV7-2 to TRBJ2-1; TRBD2 matches 8 bases. CDR1 SGHTA and CDR2 FQGNSA come from the germline V gene. Trimming cost V 11 bases and J 7 bases; bases outside gene matches: 10. This CDR3 is built from 13 residues. In DNA, the CDR3 is TGTGCCGGGAAAGCGGGAGTCGGGAATGAGCAGTTCTTC. Protein: CAGKAGVGNEQFF.

This clone was seen a few times. A read error is likely here: a far larger clone is one base away. Here the CDR3 omits its conserved ending phenylalanine or tryptophan, so a read error is the likely source. CDR3 DNA: TGTGCCAGCAGGGCTCAGAACACCGGGGAGCTGTTTATT. Residues: CASRAQNTGELFI. V usage is TRBV2 and J usage is TRBJ2-2, with D uncertain. Germline loops: CDR1 SNHLY, CDR2 FYNNEI. With 6 bases removed from V and 1 base from J, the gap between germline ends came to 6 bases. The CDR3 consists of 13 residues.

For this clone: The CDR3 ends on some other residue instead of the conserved phenylalanine or tryptophan, so this is likely a read error. Because the CDR3's place on the DNA is in doubt, the DNA is left out and the CDR3 is given as listed by TCRdb. The rearrangement joins TRBV30 to TRBJ1-2. The CDR3 region is 12 residues in length, termini included. From germline, CDR1 is GTSNPN and CDR2 SVGIG (reference sequence). This CDR3 reads CAWSVSGTLGAV.

The chain joins TRBV5-8 to TRBJ1-2; TRBD1 is a possible D gene (6 bases). From germline, CDR1 is SGHTS and CDR2 YDEGEE. Trimming pared 3 bases from V and 3 bases from J, leaving 9 bases between. CDR3 length equals 13 residues. Written as DNA, the CDR3 is TGTGCCAGCAGCTCTGGGGGCTACTATGGCTACACCTTC. As protein: CASSSGGYYGYTF.

This clone came up many times. The CDR3: CASSLTFQGGGSYEQYF. CDR3 in DNA: TGCGCCAGCAGCTTAACCTTCCAAGGGGGCGGCTCCTACGAGCAGTACTTC. The genes are TRBV5-1 and TRBJ2-7; 7 bases align to TRBD1. The germline V gene encodes CDR1 SGHRS and CDR2 YFSETQ. The CDR3 is 17 residues long. V lost 2 bases to trimming and J lost 0 bases; unmatched junction nucleotides: 11.

The chain carries TRBV9 and TRBJ2-3; 9 nucleotides align to TRBD2. The CDR3 has 16 amino acids. V lost 2 bases, J lost 0 bases, and 4 bases stayed unmatched. The germline gives CDR1 SGDLS, CDR2 YYNGEE. Here the CDR3 DNA reads TGTGCCAGCAGCGTTGGACTAGCGCCCAGCACAGATACGCAGTATTTT. This codes for CASSVGLAPSTDTQYF. Full variable domain (remainder filled in from reference TRBV9 and TRBJ2-3): DSGVTQTPKHLITATGQRVTLRCSPRSGDLSVYWYQQSLDQGLQFLIQYYNGEERAKGNILERFSAQQFPDLHSELNLSSLELGDSALYFCASSVGLAPSTDTQYFGPGTRLTVL.

To note about this clone: Additional DNA sequences in this sample encode the identical CDR3. The chain carries TRBV30 and TRBJ2-3, with D unclear. The CDR3 consists of 11 residues. Deletions cut 0 bases from V and 6 bases from J, with 4 bases between. Germline-derived CDR1 and CDR2 are GTSNPN and SVGIG (reference sequence). This CDR3 reads CAWSVGDTQYF. The CDR3 DNA reads TGTGCCTGGAGTGTAGGGGATACGCAGTATTTT. Looking up the rest from reference TRBV30 and TRBJ2-3 gives the full variable domain: SQTIHQWPATLVQPVGSPLSLECTVEGTSNPNLYWYRQAAGRGLQLLFYSVGIGQISSEVPQNLSASRPQDRQFILSSKKLLLSDSGFYLCAWSVGDTQYFGPGTRLTVL.

The chain couples TRBV11-1 to TRBJ2-7; 12 positions match TRBD1. There are 15 residues in the CDR3. V shed 5 bases and J 4 bases; nucleotides not matched to a gene: 6. CDR1 and CDR2 (germline): SGHAT, FQDESV (reference sequence). CDR3 region: CASSNRDRGRYEQYF. In nucleotides, the CDR3 is TGTGCCAGCAGCAACCGGGACAGGGGGCGTTACGAGCAGTACTTC.

This clone has ten or more counts. The J gene is TRBJ1-5, the V gene TRBV7-8; 10 bases fit TRBD1. The CDR3 totals 19 residues. V lost 2 bases to trimming and J lost 3 bases; unmatched junction nucleotides: 13. Germline V CDR1 and CDR2: SGHVS, FQNEAQ. The CDR3 protein is CASSLRELTGGFPNQPQHF. In DNA, the CDR3 is TGTGCCAGCAGCTTAAGGGAGCTGACAGGGGGCTTCCCCAATCAGCCCCAGCATTTT.

The J gene is TRBJ2-3, the V gene TRBV7-9, with 7 positions matching TRBD1. The V gene's germline CDR1 is SEHNR and CDR2 FQNEAQ (reference sequence). This CDR3 comprises 13 residues. V shed 5 bases, J shed 7 bases, and the junction held 6 bases outside the gene matches. In nucleotides, the CDR3 is TGTGCCAGCAGCGACAGGGTTCGCAATACGCAGTATTTT. Translation gives CASSDRVRNTQYF. The variable domain in full, with the rest retrieved from reference TRBV7-9 and TRBJ2-3, is DTGVSQNPRHKITKRGQNVTFRCDPISEHNRLYWYRQTLGQGPEFLTYFQNEAQLEKSRLLSDRFSAERPKGSFSTLEIQRTEQGDSAMYLCASSDRVRNTQYFGPGTRLTVL.

Written as DNA, the CDR3 is TGTGCCAGCAGTTTAGGCACTTTTGTCCTCACCGGGGAGCTGTTTTTT. The encoded protein is CASSLGTFVLTGELFF. The chain is built from TRBV28 and TRBJ2-2, with no clear D. V was pared by 2 bases and J by 4 bases, with 14 bases between. The germline V gene encodes CDR1 MDHEN and CDR2 SYDVKM. This CDR3 is built from 16 residues.

The chain recombines TRBV7-6 with TRBJ2-2, with 7 nucleotides matching TRBD1. Germline lookup yields CDR1 SGHVS and CDR2 FNYEAQ. The ends lost 9 bases at V and 4 bases at J; junction bases unmatched: 11. The CDR3 is made up of 15 amino acids. CDR3 sequence: CASSHTRQGTGELFF. The CDR3 DNA follows: TGTGCCAGTAGCCACACCCGACAGGGCACCGGGGAGCTGTTTTTT. The full variable domain, rest sourced from reference TRBV7-6 and TRBJ2-2, is GAGVSQSPRYKVTKRGQDVALRCDPISGHVSLYWYRQALGQGPEFLTYFNYEAQQDKSGLPNDRFSAERPEGSISTLTIQRTEQRDSAMYRCASSHTRQGTGELFFGEGSRLTVL.

The chain links TRBV28 to TRBJ1-2; D is undetermined. The CDR3 covers 12 residues. Trimming took 5 bases from V and 3 from J, leaving 7 bases between them. Germline CDR1 MDHEN, CDR2 SYDVKM. The CDR3 sequence: CASSDTYYGYTF. CDR3 nucleotides: TGTGCCAGCAGTGACACGTACTATGGCTACACCTTC.

The chain recombines TRBV7-2 with TRBJ2-1; D gene unclear. Germline loops: CDR1 SGHTA, CDR2 FQGNSA. Deletions cut 4 bases from V and 0 bases from J, with 4 bases between. There are 13 residues in the CDR3. The CDR3 sequence: CASSSYSYNEQFF. The CDR3 region has the DNA TGTGCCAGCAGCTCATACTCCTACAATGAGCAGTTCTTC.

The chain recombines TRBV18 with TRBJ1-6; D remains ambiguous. The V and J ends lost 3 bases and 4 bases respectively, with 10 bases between them. CDR1 KGHSH and CDR2 LQKENI come from the germline V gene. This CDR3 contains 15 residues. The CDR3 sequence is CASSPSDGYNSPLHF. The CDR3 region has the DNA TGTGCCAGCTCACCCTCGGACGGATATAATTCACCCCTCCACTTT.